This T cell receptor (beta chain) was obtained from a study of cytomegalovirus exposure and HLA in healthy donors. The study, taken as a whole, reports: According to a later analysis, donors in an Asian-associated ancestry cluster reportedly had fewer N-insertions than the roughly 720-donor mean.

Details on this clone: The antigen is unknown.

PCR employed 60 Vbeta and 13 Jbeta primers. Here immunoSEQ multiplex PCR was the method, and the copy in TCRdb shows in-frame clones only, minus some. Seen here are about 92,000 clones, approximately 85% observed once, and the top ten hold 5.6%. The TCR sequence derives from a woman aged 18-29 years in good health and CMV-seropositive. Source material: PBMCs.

The DNA of the CDR3 is TGCAGCGTTGGGGAAACCGACAGGGGGAACACTGAAGCTTTCTTT. It is translated as CSVGETDRGNTEAFF. The chain is built from TRBV29-1 and TRBJ1-1, with 8 bases matching TRBD1. This CDR3 has 15 amino acids. Losses at the gene ends were 4 bases for V and 1 base for J; bases not matched to a gene: 8. The germline gives CDR1 SQVTM, CDR2 ANQGSEA. Combining the CDR3 with reference TRBV29-1 and TRBJ1-1 gives the whole variable domain SAVISQKPSRDICQRGTSLTIQCQVDSQVTMMFWYRQQPGQSLTLIATANQGSEATYESGFVIDKFPISRPNLTFSTLTVSNMSPEDSSIYLCSVGETDRGNTEAFFGQGTRLTVV.